A single sample is the source of the 2 T cell receptor beta chains below, sequenced in a study of shared clonotypes between healthy human individuals. The repertoire was sequenced with immunoSEQ multiplex PCR; TCRdb's copy has only in-frame clones and lacks some. The sample records more than 1,200,000 clones, 98% to 99% being singletons. What was sequenced was naive CD4+ T cells sorted from blood. Stated subset: CD45RA+ positively selected. These receptors all stem from a man aged 30-40 years in good health.

This chain joins TRBV5-1 and TRBJ1-1; no firm D call. Deletions cut 0 bases from V and 3 bases from J, with 9 bases between. CDR3 size: 14 residues. Germline CDR1 SGHRS, CDR2 YFSETQ. CDR3 in amino acids: CASSLETGDTEAFF. In nucleotides, the CDR3 is TGCGCCAGCAGCTTGGAGACGGGAGACACTGAAGCTTTCTTT.

The count of this clone is one. The chain links TRBV28 to TRBJ2-7, with D unclear. The CDR3 has 13 amino acids. Per the germline V gene, CDR1 is MDHEN and CDR2 is SYDVKM. With 6 bases removed from V and 5 bases from J, the gap between germline ends came to 14 bases. The CDR3 spells CASSRPIRDEQYF. In DNA form, the CDR3 reads TGTGCCAGCAGCCGCCCGATACGGGACGAGCAGTACTTC.